This entry lists 23 T cell receptor beta chains sequenced from one sample in a study of control samples from healthy donors and cancer patients. Profiled with immunoSEQ multiplex PCR; TCRdb holds only in-frame clones, not every one. This sample has 95,000 to 120,000 clones; about 80% occur once, and the top ten carry approximately 7%. The sample was blood. The receptors come from a young man in good health.

This chain uses TRBV28 with TRBJ1-5, with 7 positions matching TRBD1. Germline CDR1 and CDR2: MDHEN and SYDVKM. The CDR3 is made up of 16 amino acids. V shed 4 bases, J shed 0 bases, and the junction held 6 bases outside the gene matches. Here the CDR3 reads CASSYGDSYSNQPQHF. CDR3 sequence (DNA): TGTGCCAGCAGTTATGGGGACAGTTATAGCAATCAGCCCCAGCATTTT.

J is TRBJ1-6 and V is TRBV6-1; a possible D gene is TRBD1 (6 bases). Germline-derived CDR1 and CDR2 are MNHNS and SASEGT. V was cut by 1 base and J by 14 bases, with 15 bases left in between. CDR3 length: 14 residues. CDR3: CASSEGLGGPTLHF. CDR3 coding DNA: TGTGCCAGCAGTGAAGGGTTGGGGGGGCCGACCCTCCACTTT.

The chain links TRBV7-9 to TRBJ1-2; the D gene is possibly TRBD1 (6 bases). There are 13 residues in the CDR3. V lost 5 bases and J lost 2, with 9 bases in between. The germline V gene encodes CDR1 SEHNR and CDR2 FQNEAQ (reference sequence). The CDR3 loop is CASSPTGNYGYTF. For the CDR3, the DNA is TGTGCCAGCAGCCCAACAGGGAACTATGGCTACACCTTC.

V is TRBV7-8 and J is TRBJ2-5; the match to TRBD2 covers 10 bases. J was trimmed by 3 bases and V by 4 bases; bases with no gene match: 8. CDR1 is SGHVS and CDR2 is FQNEAQ in the germline V gene. CDR3 size: 16 residues. The CDR3 DNA is TGTGCCAGCAGCTCCTTTAGTGGACTAGCGGAAGAGACCCAGTACTTC. It translates to CASSSFSGLAEETQYF.

The chain couples TRBV9 to TRBJ2-1; 7 bases are a match to TRBD2. From germline, CDR1 is SGDLS and CDR2 YYNGEE. Unmatched junction bases numbered 5, after V lost 0 bases and J lost 8 bases. This CDR3 has 14 residues. CDR3 bases: TGTGCCAGCAGCGTAGCTGGGAGGGGCGATGAGCAGTTCTTC. Its protein product is CASSVAGRGDEQFF.

In this sample, this clone turned up a few times. The chain uses TRBV6-2 or TRBV6-3 and TRBJ1-5; D ambiguous. Trimming left V 2 bases short and J 9 bases short, with 11 bases between. The CDR3 is 13 residues long. CDR1 is MNHEY, CDR2 SVGEGT, per germline. As DNA, the CDR3 is TGTGCCAGCAGTTACGATATGGGTCTGCCCCAGCATTTT. Amino acid sequence: CASSYDMGLPQHF.

The chain recombines TRBV5-5 with TRBJ1-1, with D perhaps matching TRBD1 (6 bases). V was cut by 4 bases and J by 1 base, with 14 bases left in between. From germline, CDR1 is SGHKS and CDR2 YYEKEE (reference sequence). The CDR3 covers 15 residues. CDR3 in DNA: TGTGCCAGCAGCCCTATTGGACAGTCGAACACTGAAGCTTTCTTT. This encodes CASSPIGQSNTEAFF.

CDR3 region: CASSSQGISPLHF. The CDR3 bases are TGTGCCAGCAGTTCACAGGGAATTTCACCCCTCCACTTT. The chain combines TRBV6-5 with TRBJ1-6, with D possibly being TRBD1 (6 bases). This CDR3 region has 13 residues. In germline, CDR1 is MNHEY, CDR2 SVGAGI. Trimming cost V 4 bases and J 9 bases, with 10 bases left between them.

The rearrangement uses TRBV19 and TRBJ1-4, with no clear D. V was shortened by 5 bases and J by 8 bases, with 21 bases between the two germline ends. The germline V gene has CDR1 LNHDA and CDR2 SQIVND (reference sequence). The CDR3 spans 16 residues. The CDR3 protein is CASSPSLTANGEKLFF. The CDR3 nucleotides are TGTGCCAGTAGTCCGAGCCTAACAGCCAATGGGGAAAAACTGTTTTTT.

This clone was counted only a few times. The rearrangement uses TRBV9 and TRBJ2-2, with 7 bases aligning to TRBD1. Germline V gives CDR1 SGDLS, CDR2 YYNGEE. The CDR3 length is 15 residues. The V and J ends lost 5 bases and 2 bases, in that order; junction bases with no gene match: 6. CDR3 nucleotides: TGTGCCAGCAGTCTTGGGACAGTCAACACCGGGGAGCTGTTTTTT. Its protein is CASSLGTVNTGELFF.

The chain recombines TRBV7-8 with TRBJ2-7; TRBD1 aligns across 9 bases. Germline CDR1 is SGHVS and CDR2 is FQNEAQ. The CDR3 is 13 residues long. Trimming at V came to 5 bases and at J to 4 bases, leaving 3 bases not matched to a gene. CDR3 sequence reads: CASSPGQGYEQYF. CDR3 nucleotides: TGTGCCAGCAGCCCCGGACAGGGGTACGAGCAGTACTTC.

The chain links TRBV6-5 to TRBJ2-1, with TRBD2 as a possible D gene (6 bases). This CDR3 contains 16 residues. V was trimmed by 0 bases and J by 7 bases, leaving 16 bases between them. The germline V gene has CDR1 MNHEY and CDR2 SVGAGI. The CDR3 region is CASSYSTLGGRNEQFF. In DNA, the CDR3 is TGTGCCAGCAGTTACTCAACCTTGGGGGGTAGGAATGAGCAGTTCTTC.

A few counts support this clone. The chain carries TRBV28 and TRBJ1-2; D is possibly TRBD1 (6 bases). CDR3 length: 15 residues. Trimming removed 5 bases from V and 6 bases from J, with 19 bases in between. Germline-derived CDR1 and CDR2 are MDHEN and SYDVKM. CDR3 protein: CASSPSSWGLDGYTF. The CDR3 DNA is TGTGCCAGCAGTCCTTCGTCGTGGGGGCTCGATGGCTACACCTTC.

V is TRBV30 and J is TRBJ1-6; the match to TRBD1 covers 7 bases. Trimming took 4 bases from V and 13 from J; bases not matched to a gene: 16. The CDR3 sequence is 15 residues long. CDR1 and CDR2 (germline): GTSNPN, SVGIG (reference sequence). The CDR3 loop reads CAWTLRPTGSTPLHF. The DNA for the CDR3 is TGTGCCTGGACCCTTAGACCGACAGGGAGCACTCCCCTCCACTTT.

The table lists this clone with a few counts. The chain combines TRBV6-1 with TRBJ1-2; D remains ambiguous. This CDR3 comprises 13 residues. Germline CDR1 is MNHNS and CDR2 is SASEGT. V shed 2 bases and J shed 5 bases, with 9 bases lying between them. The CDR3, as DNA: TGTGCCAGCAGTGAAAGTAGCCGGTATGGCTACACCTTC. Amino acid sequence: CASSESSRYGYTF.

The rearrangement links TRBV4-3 to TRBJ1-1; 11 bases fit TRBD1. Germline loops: CDR1 LGHNA, CDR2 YSLEER. This CDR3 contains 17 residues. V lost 0 bases and J lost 7; bases outside the gene matches: 10. CDR3 bases: TGCGCCAGCAGCCAAGATTCCCTCGGACAGGGGGCGCGTGAAGCTTTCTTT. Translated, it gives CASSQDSLGQGAREAFF.

The rearrangement links TRBV29-1 to TRBJ1-2, with a possible D match to TRBD1 (5 bases). Germline CDR1 is SQVTM and CDR2 is ANQGSEA. V lost 2 bases, J lost 2 bases, and 12 bases lay in between. This CDR3 is 14 amino acids long. CDR3 bases: TGCAGCGTTGAAACGGAGAGGGGCAACTATGGCTACACCTTC. Its protein product is CSVETERGNYGYTF.

The J gene is TRBJ1-2, the V gene TRBV10-3, with a weak D call TRBD1 (5 bases). The CDR3 totals 12 residues. V lost 6 bases and J 8 bases, leaving 13 bases between the germline ends. Per the germline V gene, CDR1 is ENHRY and CDR2 is SYGVKD. Here the CDR3 reads CAISEQGYGYTF. CDR3 in DNA: TGTGCCATCAGCGAGCAGGGCTACGGCTACACCTTC.

The chain joins TRBV4-1 to TRBJ2-5; TRBD2 matches 12 bases. This CDR3 spans 15 amino acids. The germline V gene has CDR1 MGHRA and CDR2 YSYEKL. V lost 8 bases to trimming and J lost 2 bases; unmatched junction nucleotides: 6. DNA for the CDR3: TGCGCCAGCGGGAGACTAGCGGGGGTACAAGAGACCCAGTACTTC. This translates into CASGRLAGVQETQYF.

The chain combines TRBV24-1 with TRBJ1-2; D remains ambiguous. Germline V gives CDR1 KGHDR, CDR2 SFDVKD. The CDR3 is made up of 14 amino acids. V shed 0 bases and J shed 2 bases, with 6 bases lying between them. The CDR3 reads CATSDLNSNYGYTF. As DNA, the CDR3 is TGTGCCACCAGTGATTTGAACAGCAACTATGGCTACACCTTC.

The rearrangement uses TRBV7-2 and TRBJ2-3; 12 bases are a match to TRBD2. The CDR3 is made up of 15 amino acids. Germline V gives CDR1 SGHTA, CDR2 FQGNSA. V trimming: 2 bases; J trimming: 4 bases; junction bases outside the gene matches: 1. CDR3 region: CASSLLAGGPDTQYF. Here the CDR3 DNA reads TGTGCCAGCAGCTTACTAGCGGGGGGGCCAGATACGCAGTATTTT.

This chain joins TRBV4-2 and TRBJ2-3, with D perhaps TRBD2 (6 bases). The V and J ends lost 1 base and 1 base respectively, with 12 bases between them. CDR1 is LGHNA and CDR2 is YNFKEQ in the germline V gene. The CDR3 is made up of 16 amino acids. CDR3 DNA: TGTGCCAGCAGCCAAGGGATCGGGGAGGGCACAGATACGCAGTATTTT. Amino acid sequence: CASSQGIGEGTDTQYF.

The gene calls are TRBV7-9 and TRBJ2-2, with no clear D. V lost 6 bases, J lost 1 base, and 9 bases lay in between. CDR3 length equals 14 residues. Germline CDR1 is SEHNR and CDR2 is FQNEAQ (reference sequence). The CDR3 coding sequence is TGTGCCAGCAGTTGGGCCAGGAACACCGGGGAGCTGTTTTTT. Its protein is CASSWARNTGELFF.